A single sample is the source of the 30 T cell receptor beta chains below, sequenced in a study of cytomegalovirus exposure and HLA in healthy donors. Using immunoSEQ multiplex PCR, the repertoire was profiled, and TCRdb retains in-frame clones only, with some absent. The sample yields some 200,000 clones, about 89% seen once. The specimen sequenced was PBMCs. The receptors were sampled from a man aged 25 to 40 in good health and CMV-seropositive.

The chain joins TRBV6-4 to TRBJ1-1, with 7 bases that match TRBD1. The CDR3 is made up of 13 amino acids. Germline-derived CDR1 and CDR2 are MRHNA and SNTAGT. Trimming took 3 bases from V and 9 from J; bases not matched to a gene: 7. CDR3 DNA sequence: TGTGCCAGCAGTGAAGAACAGGGGCTTCAAGCTTTCTTT. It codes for CASSEEQGLQAFF.

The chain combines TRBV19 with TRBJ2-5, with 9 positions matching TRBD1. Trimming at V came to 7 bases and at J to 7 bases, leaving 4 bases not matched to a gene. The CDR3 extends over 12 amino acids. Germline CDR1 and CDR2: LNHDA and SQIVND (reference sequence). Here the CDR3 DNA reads TGTGCCAGTACTGGGACAGGGAGGACCCAGTACTTC. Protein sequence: CASTGTGRTQYF.

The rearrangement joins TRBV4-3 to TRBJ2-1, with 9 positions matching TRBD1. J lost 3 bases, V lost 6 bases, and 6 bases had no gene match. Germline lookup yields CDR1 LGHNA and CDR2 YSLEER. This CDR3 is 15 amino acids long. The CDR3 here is CASRQGQGNYNEQFF. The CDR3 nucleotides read TGCGCCAGCAGGCAGGGACAGGGTAACTACAATGAGCAGTTCTTC.

CDR3 sequence (DNA): TGTGCCAGCAGTCCATACAGGGGGCGCGAGTATGGCTACACCTTC. Its translation: CASSPYRGREYGYTF. The J gene is TRBJ1-2, the V gene TRBV28; TRBD1 agrees at 9 bases. With V trimmed by 5 bases and J by 5 bases, 9 bases remained unmatched. Germline assignment: CDR1 MDHEN and CDR2 SYDVKM. The CDR3 spans 15 residues.

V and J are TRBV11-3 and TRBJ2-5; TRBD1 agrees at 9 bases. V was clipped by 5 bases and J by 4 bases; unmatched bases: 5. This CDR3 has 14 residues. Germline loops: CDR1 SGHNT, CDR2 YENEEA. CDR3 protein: CASSRDRGGETQYF. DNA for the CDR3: TGTGCCAGCAGCCGCGACAGGGGGGGAGAGACCCAGTACTTC. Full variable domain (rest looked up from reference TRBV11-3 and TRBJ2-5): EAGVVQSPRYKIIEKKQPVAFWCNPISGHNTLYWYLQNLGQGPELLIRYENEEAVDDSQLPKDRFSAERLKGVDSTLKIQPAELGDSAVYLCASSRDRGGETQYFGPGTRLLVL.

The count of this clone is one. The CDR3 loop reads CSARTWDTQYF. Written as DNA, the CDR3 is TGCAGTGCCAGAACTTGGGATACGCAGTATTTT. This chain connects TRBV20-1 to TRBJ2-3, with unresolved D. The V end lost 6 bases, the J end lost 6 bases, and 10 bases lay between the germline ends. This CDR3 has 11 residues. Germline values: CDR1 DFQATT, CDR2 SNEGSKA (reference sequence).

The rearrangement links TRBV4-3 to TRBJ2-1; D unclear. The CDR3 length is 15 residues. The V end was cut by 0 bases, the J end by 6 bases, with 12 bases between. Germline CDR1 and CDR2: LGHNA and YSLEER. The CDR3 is CASSQDLGNGNEQFF. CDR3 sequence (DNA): TGCGCCAGCAGCCAAGATCTTGGAAACGGCAATGAGCAGTTCTTC.

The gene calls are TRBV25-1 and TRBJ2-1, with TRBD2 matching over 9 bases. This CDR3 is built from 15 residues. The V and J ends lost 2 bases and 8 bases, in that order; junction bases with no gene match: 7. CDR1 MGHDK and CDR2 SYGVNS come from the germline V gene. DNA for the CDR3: TGTGCCAGCAGTGAACATAGCGGGGGAGGGGATGAGCAGTTCTTC. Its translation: CASSEHSGGGDEQFF.

CDR3 coding DNA: TGTGCCAGCGGTCAGGGAGTAGGAAACATTCAGTACTTC. Its protein product is CASGQGVGNIQYF. V gene TRBV2 combines with J gene TRBJ2-4; D may match TRBD1 or TRBD2 (5 bases each). Between the trimmed V and J ends, which lost 8 bases and 6 bases, there was a span of 14 bases. Germline V gives CDR1 SNHLY, CDR2 FYNNEI. The CDR3 extends over 13 amino acids.

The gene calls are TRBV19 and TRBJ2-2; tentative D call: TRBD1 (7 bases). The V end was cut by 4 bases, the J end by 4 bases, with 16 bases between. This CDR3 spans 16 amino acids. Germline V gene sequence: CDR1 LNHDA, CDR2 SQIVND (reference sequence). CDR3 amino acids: CASSTMPGGGTGELFF. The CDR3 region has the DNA TGTGCCAGTAGTACGATGCCAGGGGGAGGCACCGGGGAGCTGTTTTTT.

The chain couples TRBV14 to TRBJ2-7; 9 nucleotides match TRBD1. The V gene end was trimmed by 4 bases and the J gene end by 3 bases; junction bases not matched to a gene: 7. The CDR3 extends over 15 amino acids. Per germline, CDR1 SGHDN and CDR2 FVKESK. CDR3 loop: CASSRPGQGNYEQYF. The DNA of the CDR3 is TGTGCCAGCAGCCGGCCGGGACAGGGTAACTACGAGCAGTACTTC.

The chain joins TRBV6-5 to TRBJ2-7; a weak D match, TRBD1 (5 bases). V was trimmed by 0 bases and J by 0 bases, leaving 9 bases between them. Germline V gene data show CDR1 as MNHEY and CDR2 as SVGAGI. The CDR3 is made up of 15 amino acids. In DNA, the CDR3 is TGTGCCAGCAGTTACTCCCCTAGGGGCTCCTACGAGCAGTACTTC. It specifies CASSYSPRGSYEQYF.

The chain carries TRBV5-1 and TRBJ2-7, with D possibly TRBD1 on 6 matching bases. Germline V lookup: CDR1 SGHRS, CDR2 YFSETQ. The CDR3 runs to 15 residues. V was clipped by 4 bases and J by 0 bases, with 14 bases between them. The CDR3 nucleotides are TGCGCCAGCAGCCCCGGGACACCTTTCTCCTACGAGCAGTACTTC. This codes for CASSPGTPFSYEQYF.

The CDR3 sequence is CSVEVYTEAFF. CDR3 coding DNA: TGCAGCGTTGAAGTGTACACTGAAGCTTTCTTT. The rearrangement joins TRBV29-1 to TRBJ1-1; D is undetermined. The CDR3 length is 11 residues. The V and J ends lost 1 base and 3 bases respectively, with 3 bases between them. CDR1 and CDR2 (germline): SQVTM, ANQGSEA.

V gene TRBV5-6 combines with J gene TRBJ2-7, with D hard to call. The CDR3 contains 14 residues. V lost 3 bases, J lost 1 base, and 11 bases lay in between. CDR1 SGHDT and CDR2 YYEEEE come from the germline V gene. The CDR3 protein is CASSSRPSSYEQYF. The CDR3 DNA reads TGTGCCAGCAGCTCAAGGCCCTCTTCCTACGAGCAGTACTTC.

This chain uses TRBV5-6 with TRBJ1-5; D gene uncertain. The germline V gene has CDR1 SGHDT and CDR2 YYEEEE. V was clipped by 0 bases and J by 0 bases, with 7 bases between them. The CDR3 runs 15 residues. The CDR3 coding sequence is TGTGCCAGCAGCTTGGGTGACATTAGCAATCAGCCCCAGCATTTT. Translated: CASSLGDISNQPQHF.

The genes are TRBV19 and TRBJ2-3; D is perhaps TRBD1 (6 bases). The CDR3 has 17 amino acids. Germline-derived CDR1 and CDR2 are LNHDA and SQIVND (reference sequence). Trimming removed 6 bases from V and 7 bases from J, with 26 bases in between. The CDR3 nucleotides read TGTGCCAGTAGCCCTTCGGTCCTCGGACAGCTACTTAATACGCAGTATTTT. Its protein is CASSPSVLGQLLNTQYF.

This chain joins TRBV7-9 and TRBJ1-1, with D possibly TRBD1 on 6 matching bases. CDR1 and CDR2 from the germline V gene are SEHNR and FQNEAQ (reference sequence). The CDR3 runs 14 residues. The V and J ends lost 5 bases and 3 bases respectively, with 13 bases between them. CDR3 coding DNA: TGTGCCAGCAGCCCGGTGGGGGGCCACACTGAAGCTTTCTTT. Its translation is CASSPVGGHTEAFF. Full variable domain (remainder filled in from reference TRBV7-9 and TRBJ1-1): DTGVSQNPRHKITKRGQNVTFRCDPISEHNRLYWYRQTLGQGPEFLTYFQNEAQLEKSRLLSDRFSAERPKGSFSTLEIQRTEQGDSAMYLCASSPVGGHTEAFFGQGTRLTVV.

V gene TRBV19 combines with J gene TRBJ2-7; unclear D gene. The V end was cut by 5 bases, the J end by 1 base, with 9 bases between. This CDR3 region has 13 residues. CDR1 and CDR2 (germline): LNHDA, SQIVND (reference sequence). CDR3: CASSRYTSYEQYF. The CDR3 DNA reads TGTGCCAGTAGTCGCTACACTTCCTACGAGCAGTACTTC. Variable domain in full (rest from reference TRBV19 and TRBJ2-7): DGGITQSPKYLFRKEGQNVTLSCEQNLNHDAMYWYRQDPGQGLRLIYYSQIVNDFQKGDIAEGYSVSREKKESFPLTVTSAQKNPTAFYLCASSRYTSYEQYFGPGTRLTVT.

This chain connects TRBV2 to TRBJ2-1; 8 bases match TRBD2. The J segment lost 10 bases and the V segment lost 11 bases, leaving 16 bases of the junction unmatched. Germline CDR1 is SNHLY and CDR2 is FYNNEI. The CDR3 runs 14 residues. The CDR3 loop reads CAGRPTAGGGEQFF. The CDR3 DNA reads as TGTGCCGGCCGTCCCACCGCGGGGGGTGGGGAGCAGTTCTTC.

The CDR3 DNA is TGTGCCAGCAGCGTTGAGGGGGGAACCTACAATGAGCAGTTCTTC. Translating gives CASSVEGGTYNEQFF. This chain uses TRBV9 with TRBJ2-1; D assignment may be TRBD1 or TRBD2 (6 bases each). Germline values: CDR1 SGDLS, CDR2 YYNGEE. Trimming stripped 2 bases from V and 2 bases from J, with 11 bases between. The CDR3 runs to 15 residues.

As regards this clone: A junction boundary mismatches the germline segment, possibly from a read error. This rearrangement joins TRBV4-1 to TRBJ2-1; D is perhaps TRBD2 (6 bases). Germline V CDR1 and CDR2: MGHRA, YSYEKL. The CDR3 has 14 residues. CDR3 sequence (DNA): TGCGCCAGCAGCCCGACTAGAGACTACAATGGGCAGTTCTTC. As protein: CASSPTRDYNGQFF.

In DNA form, the CDR3 reads TGTGCCAGCAGCCGCCGGGACGTTACTAATTCGGGCGAGCAGTACTTC. Translating gives CASSRRDVTNSGEQYF. The rearrangement joins TRBV11-1 to TRBJ2-7, with D perhaps matching TRBD1 or TRBD2 (5 bases each). The germline gives CDR1 SGHAT, CDR2 FQDESV (reference sequence). The ends were cut back, 5 bases at V and 6 bases at J, with 23 bases in the middle. The CDR3 loop spans 16 amino acids.

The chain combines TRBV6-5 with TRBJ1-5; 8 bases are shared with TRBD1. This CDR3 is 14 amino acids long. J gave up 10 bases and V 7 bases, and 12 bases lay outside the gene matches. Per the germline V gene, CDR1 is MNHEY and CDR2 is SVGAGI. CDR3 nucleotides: TGTGCCAGCAAGCCACAGGGACAGGAAAAACCCCAGCATTTT. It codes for CASKPQGQEKPQHF.

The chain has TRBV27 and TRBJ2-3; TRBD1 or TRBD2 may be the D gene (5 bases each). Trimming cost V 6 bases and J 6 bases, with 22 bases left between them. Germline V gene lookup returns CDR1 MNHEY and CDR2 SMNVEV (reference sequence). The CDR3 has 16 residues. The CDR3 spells CASRSTGTPNRDTQYF. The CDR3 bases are TGTGCCAGCAGAAGCACCGGGACCCCAAACAGGGATACGCAGTATTTT.

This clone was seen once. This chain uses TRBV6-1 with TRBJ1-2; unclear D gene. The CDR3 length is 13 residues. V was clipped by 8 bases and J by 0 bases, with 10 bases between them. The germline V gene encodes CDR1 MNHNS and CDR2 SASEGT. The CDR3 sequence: CASSQSTNYGYTF. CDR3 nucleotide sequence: TGTGCCAGCTCCCAGTCCACTAACTATGGCTACACCTTC.

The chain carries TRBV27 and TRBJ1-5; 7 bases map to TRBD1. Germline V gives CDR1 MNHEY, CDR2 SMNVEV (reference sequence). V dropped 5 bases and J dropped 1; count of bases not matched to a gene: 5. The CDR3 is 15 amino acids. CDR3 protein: CASSRDRASNQPQHF. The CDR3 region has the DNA TGTGCCAGCAGTCGAGACAGGGCAAGCAATCAGCCCCAGCATTTT.

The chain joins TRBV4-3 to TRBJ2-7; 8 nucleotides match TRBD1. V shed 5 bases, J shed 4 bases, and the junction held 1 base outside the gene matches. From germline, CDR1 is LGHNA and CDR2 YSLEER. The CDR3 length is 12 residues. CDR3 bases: TGCGCCAGCAGCAACAGGGGGTACGAGCAGTACTTC. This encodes CASSNRGYEQYF.

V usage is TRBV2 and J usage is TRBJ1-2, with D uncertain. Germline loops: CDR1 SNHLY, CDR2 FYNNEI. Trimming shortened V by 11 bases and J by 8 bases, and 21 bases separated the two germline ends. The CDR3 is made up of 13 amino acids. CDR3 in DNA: TGTGCCCCACGCGGTGAGCGCTATGGAGGCTACACCTTC. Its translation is CAPRGERYGGYTF.

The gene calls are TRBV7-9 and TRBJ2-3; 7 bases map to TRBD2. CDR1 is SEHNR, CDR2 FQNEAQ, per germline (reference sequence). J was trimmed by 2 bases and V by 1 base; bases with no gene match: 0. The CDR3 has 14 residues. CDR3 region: CASSLGDYTDTQYF. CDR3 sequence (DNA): TGTGCCAGCAGCTTAGGGGACTACACAGATACGCAGTATTTT.